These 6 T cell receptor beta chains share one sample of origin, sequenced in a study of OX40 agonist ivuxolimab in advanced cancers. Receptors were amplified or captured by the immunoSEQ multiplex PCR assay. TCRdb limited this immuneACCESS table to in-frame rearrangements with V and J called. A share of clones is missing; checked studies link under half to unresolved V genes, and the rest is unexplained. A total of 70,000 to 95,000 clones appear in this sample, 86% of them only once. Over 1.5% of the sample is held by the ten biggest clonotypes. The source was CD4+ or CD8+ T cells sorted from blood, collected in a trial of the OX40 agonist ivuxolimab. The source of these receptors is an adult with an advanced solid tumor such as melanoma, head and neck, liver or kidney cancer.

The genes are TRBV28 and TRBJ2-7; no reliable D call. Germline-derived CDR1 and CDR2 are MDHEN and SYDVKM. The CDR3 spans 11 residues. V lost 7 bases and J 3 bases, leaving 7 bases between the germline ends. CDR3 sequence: CASTSNYEQYF. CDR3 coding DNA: TGTGCCAGCACCTCCAACTACGAGCAGTACTTC.

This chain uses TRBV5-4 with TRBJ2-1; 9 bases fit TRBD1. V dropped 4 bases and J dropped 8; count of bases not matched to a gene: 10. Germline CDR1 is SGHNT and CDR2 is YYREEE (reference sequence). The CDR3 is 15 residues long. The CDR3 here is CASSRTSTGGDEQFF. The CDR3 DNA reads TGTGCCAGCAGCCGTACTTCAACAGGGGGCGATGAGCAGTTCTTC.

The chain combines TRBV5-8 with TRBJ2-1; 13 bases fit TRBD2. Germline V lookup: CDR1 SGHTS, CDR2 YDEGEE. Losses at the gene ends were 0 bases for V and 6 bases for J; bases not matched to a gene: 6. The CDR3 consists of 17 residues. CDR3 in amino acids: CASSLVILAGGRNEQFF. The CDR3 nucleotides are TGTGCCAGCAGCTTGGTCATACTAGCGGGAGGGCGCAATGAGCAGTTCTTC.

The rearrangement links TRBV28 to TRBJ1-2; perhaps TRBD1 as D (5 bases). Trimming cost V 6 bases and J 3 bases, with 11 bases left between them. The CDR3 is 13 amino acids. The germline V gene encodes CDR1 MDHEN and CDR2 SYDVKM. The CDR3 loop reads CASRSGGYYGYTF. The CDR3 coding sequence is TGTGCCAGCAGGTCGGGGGGTTACTATGGCTACACCTTC.

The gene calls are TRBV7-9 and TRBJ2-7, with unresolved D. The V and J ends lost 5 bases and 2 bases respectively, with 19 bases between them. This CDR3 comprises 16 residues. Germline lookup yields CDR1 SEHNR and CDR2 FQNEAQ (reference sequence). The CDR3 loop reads CASSLLGTRFPYEQYF. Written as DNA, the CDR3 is TGTGCCAGCAGCCTCTTAGGCACAAGGTTCCCCTACGAGCAGTACTTC.

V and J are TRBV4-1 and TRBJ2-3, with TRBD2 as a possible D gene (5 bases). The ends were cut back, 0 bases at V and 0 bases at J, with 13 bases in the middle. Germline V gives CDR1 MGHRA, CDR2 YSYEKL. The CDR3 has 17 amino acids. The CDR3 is CASSQDWESSSTDTQYF. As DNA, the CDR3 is TGCGCCAGCAGCCAAGATTGGGAGAGCTCAAGCACAGATACGCAGTATTTT.